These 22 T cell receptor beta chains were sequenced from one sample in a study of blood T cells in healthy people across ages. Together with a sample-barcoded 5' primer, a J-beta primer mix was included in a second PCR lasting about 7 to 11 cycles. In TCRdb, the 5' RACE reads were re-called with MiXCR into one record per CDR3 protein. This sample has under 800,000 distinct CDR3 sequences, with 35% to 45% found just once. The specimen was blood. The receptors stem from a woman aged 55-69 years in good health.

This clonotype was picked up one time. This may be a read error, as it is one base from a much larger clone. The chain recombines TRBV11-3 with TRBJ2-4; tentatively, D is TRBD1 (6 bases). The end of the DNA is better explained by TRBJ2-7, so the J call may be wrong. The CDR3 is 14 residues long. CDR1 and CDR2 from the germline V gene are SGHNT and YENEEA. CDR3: CASSQGHSSYEQYF. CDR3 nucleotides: TGTGCCAGCAGCCAGGGACACAGCTCCTACGAGCAGTACTTC.

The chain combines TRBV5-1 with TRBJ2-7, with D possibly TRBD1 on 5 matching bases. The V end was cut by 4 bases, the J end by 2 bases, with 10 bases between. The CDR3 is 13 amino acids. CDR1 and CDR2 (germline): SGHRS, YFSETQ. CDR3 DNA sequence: TGCGCCAGCAGCAAGGACATTGCCTACGAGCAGTACTTC. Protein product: CASSKDIAYEQYF.

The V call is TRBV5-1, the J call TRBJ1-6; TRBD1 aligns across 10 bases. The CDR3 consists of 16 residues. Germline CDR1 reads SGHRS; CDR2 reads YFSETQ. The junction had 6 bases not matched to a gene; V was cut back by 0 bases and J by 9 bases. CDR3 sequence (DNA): TGCGCCAGCAGCTTGGGCGGGACAGGGGTCGGTTCACCCCTCCACTTT. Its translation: CASSLGGTGVGSPLHF. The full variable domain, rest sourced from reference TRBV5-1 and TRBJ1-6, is KAGVTQTPRYLIKTRGQQVTLSCSPISGHRSVSWYQQTPGQGLQFLFEYFSETQRNKGNFPGRFSGRQFSNSRSEMNVSTLELGDSALYLCASSLGGTGVGSPLHFGNGTRLTVT.

CDR3 loop: CASSRAGYQETQFF. DNA of the CDR3: TGTGCCAGCAGTAGGGCGGGATACCAAGAGACCCAGTTCTTC. The chain employs TRBV11-1 and TRBJ2-5; a weak D match, TRBD2 (6 bases). The DNA end favors TRBJ2-1, so the J call may be wrong. CDR1 is SGHAT, CDR2 FQDESV, per germline (reference sequence). The CDR3 is made up of 14 amino acids.

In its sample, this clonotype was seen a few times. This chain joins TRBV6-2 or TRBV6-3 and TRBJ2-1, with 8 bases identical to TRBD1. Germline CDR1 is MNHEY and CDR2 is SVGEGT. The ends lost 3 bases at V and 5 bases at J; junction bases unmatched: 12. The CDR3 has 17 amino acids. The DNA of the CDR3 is TGTGCCAGCAGTTATGGCCGAGGACAGGGCTTTAACAATGAGCAGTTCTTC. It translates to CASSYGRGQGFNNEQFF.

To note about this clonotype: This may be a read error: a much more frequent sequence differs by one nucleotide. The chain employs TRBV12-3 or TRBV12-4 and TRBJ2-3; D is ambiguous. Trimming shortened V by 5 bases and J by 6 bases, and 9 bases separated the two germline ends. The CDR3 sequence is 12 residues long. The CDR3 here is CASSRLDDTQYF. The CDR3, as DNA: TGTGCCAGCAGTCGACTTGATGATACGCAGTATTTT.

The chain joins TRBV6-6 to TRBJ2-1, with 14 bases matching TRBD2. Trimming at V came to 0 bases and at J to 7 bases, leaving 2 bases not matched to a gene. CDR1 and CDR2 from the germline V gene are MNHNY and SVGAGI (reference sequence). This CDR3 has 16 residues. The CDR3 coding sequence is TGTGCCAGCAGTTACTCTAGGACTAGCGGGGGGAATGAGCAGTTCTTC. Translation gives CASSYSRTSGGNEQFF.

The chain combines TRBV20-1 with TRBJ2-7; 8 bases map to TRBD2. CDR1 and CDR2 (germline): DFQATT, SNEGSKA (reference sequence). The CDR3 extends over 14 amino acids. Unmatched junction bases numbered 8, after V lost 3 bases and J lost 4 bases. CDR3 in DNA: TGCAGTGCTAGTAGAGCCAGCGGGGGATACGAGCAGTACTTC. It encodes CSASRASGGYEQYF.

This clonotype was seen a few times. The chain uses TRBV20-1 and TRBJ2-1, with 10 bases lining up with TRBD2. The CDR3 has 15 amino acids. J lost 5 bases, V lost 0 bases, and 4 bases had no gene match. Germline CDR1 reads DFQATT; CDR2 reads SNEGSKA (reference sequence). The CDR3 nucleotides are TGCAGTGCTAGAGATACCGGGACTAGCGACAATGAGCAGTTCTTC. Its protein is CSARDTGTSDNEQFF.

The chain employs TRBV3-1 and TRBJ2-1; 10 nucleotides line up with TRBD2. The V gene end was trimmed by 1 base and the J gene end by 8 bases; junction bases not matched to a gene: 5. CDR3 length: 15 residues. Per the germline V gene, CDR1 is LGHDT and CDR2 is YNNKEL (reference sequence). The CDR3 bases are TGTGCCAGCAGCCAAGGCCTAGCGGGAGAGTATGAGCAGTTCTTC. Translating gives CASSQGLAGEYEQFF.

CDR3 residues: CASRFLAGELYEQYF. The CDR3 bases are TGTGCCAGCAGATTTCTAGCGGGAGAGCTCTACGAGCAGTACTTC. The V call is TRBV5-6, the J call TRBJ2-7; 10 nucleotides line up with TRBD2. From germline, CDR1 is SGHDT and CDR2 YYEEEE. The V gene end was trimmed by 5 bases and the J gene end by 3 bases; junction bases not matched to a gene: 8. This CDR3 contains 15 residues. The full variable domain, completed using reference TRBV5-6 and TRBJ2-7, is DAGVTQSPTHLIKTRGQQVTLRCSPKSGHDTVSWYQQALGQGPQFIFQYYEEEERQRGNFPDRFSGHQFPNYSSELNVNALLLGDSALYLCASRFLAGELYEQYFGPGTRLTVT.

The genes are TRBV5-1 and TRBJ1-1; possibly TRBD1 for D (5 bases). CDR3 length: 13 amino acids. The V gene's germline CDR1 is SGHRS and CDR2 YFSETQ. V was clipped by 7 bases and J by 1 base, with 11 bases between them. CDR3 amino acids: CASQGHPNTEAFF. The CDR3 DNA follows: TGCGCCAGCCAAGGACACCCGAACACTGAAGCTTTCTTT.

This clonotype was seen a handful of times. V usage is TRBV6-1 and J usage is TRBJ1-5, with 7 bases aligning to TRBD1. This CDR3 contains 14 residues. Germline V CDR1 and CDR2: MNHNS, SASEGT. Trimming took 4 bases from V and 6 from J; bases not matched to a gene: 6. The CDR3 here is CASSGQQGTQPQHF. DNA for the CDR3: TGTGCCAGCAGTGGCCAACAGGGGACTCAGCCCCAGCATTTT.

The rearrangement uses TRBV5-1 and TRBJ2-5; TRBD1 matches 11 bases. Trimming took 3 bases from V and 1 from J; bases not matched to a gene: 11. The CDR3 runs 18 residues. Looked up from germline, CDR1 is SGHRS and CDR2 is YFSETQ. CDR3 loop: CASSYQSTGTGGQETQYF. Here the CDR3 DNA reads TGCGCCAGCAGCTACCAGTCTACCGGGACAGGGGGCCAAGAGACCCAGTACTTC.

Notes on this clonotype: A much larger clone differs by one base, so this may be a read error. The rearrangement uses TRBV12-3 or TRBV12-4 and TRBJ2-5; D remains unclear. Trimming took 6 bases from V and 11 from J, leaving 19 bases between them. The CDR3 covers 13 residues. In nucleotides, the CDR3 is TGTGCCAGCAGCGACGTGGGCGAAACGGTGCAGTACTTC. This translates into CASSDVGETVQYF.

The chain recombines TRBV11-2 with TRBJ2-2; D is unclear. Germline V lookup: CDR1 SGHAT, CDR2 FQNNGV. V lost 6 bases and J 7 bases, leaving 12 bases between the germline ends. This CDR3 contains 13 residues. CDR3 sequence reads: CASRWGPDGELFF. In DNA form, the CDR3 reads TGTGCCAGCAGATGGGGTCCGGACGGGGAGCTGTTTTTT.

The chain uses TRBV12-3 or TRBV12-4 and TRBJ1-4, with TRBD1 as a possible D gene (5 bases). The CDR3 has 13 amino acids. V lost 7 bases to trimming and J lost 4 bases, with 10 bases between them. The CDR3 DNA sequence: TGTGCCAGCAACCTGGGGGTTAATGAAAAACTGTTTTTT. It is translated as CASNLGVNEKLFF.

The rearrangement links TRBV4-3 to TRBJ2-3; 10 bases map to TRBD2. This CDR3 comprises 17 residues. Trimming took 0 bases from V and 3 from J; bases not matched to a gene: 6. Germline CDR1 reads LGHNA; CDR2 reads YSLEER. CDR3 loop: CASSQDPSGRLTDTQYF. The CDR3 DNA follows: TGCGCCAGCAGCCAAGACCCTAGCGGGAGACTAACAGATACGCAGTATTTT.

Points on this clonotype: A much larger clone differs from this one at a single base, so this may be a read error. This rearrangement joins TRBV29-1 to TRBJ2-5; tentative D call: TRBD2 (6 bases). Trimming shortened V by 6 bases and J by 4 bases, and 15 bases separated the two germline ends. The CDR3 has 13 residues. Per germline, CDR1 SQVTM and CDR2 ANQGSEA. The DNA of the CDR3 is TGCAGCGTCGACCTGACTAGTAGAGAGACCCAGTACTTC. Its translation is CSVDLTSRETQYF.

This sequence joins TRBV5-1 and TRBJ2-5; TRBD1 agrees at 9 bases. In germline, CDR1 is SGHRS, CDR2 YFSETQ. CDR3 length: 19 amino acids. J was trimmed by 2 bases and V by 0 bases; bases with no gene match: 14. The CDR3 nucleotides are TGCGCCAGCAGCTTGGGAGCTGTGTCGGGACAGGGACCACAAGAGACCCAGTACTTC. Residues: CASSLGAVSGQGPQETQYF.

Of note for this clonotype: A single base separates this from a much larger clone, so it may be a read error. CDR3 protein: CAGSARDREYNEQFF. The DNA for the CDR3 is TGTGCCGGCAGCGCCCGGGACAGAGAATACAATGAGCAGTTCTTC. V usage is TRBV3-1 and J usage is TRBJ2-1; 7 nucleotides match TRBD1. The germline V gene has CDR1 LGHDT and CDR2 YNNKEL (reference sequence). The CDR3 length is 15 residues.

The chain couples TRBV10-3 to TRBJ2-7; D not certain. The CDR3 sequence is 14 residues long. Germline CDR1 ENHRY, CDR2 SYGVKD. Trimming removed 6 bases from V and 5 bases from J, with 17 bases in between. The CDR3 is CAISTAKAWDEQYF. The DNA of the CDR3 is TGTGCCATCAGCACGGCTAAAGCGTGGGACGAGCAGTACTTC.